This is a list of T cell receptor beta chains from one sample in a study of shared clonotypes between healthy human individuals. Clones were read by immunoSEQ multiplex PCR, and TCRdb kept only the in-frame ones, dropping some. The repertoire includes millions of clones, roughly 94% of them detected once, and approximately 1.2% sits in the top ten. The sample was naive CD8+ T cells sorted from blood. The source of these receptors is a man aged 18 to 30 in good health. The CDR3 runs from the conserved cysteine through the conserved F or W.

len | j_gene | v_gene | CDR3aa
13 | TRBJ1-2 | TRBV28 | CASSVGQGYGYTF
15 | TRBJ2-1 | TRBV6-5 | CASSPTPGRGNEQFF
14 | TRBJ2-7 | TRBV5-6 | CASSLMSSLYEQYF
15 | TRBJ2-5 | TRBV14 | CASSQDGLAEETQYF
15 | TRBJ1-1 | TRBV27 | CASSLATALNTEAFF
17 | TRBJ1-2 | TRBV4-3 | CASSQDWAGQGIYGYTF
13 | TRBJ1-1 | TRBV5-4 | CASSRRGAEQAFF
16 | TRBJ2-1 | TRBV2 | CANPPAGASSYNEQFF
13 | TRBJ1-1 | TRBV29-1 | CSVEAVLNTEAFF
16 | TRBJ2-7 | TRBV4-1 | CASSPRTSGSSYEQYF
14 | TRBJ1-2 | TRBV6-5 | CASTQGQQGSGYTF
14 | TRBJ1-5 | TRBV5-6 | CASSLVYSNQPQHF
15 | TRBJ2-7 | TRBV7-2 | CASSETGGPSYEQYF
16 | TRBJ1-1 | TRBV7-9 | CASSPGQGRMNTEAFF
15 | TRBJ2-1 | TRBV13 | CASSSSGQGLDEQFF
15 | TRBJ2-7 | TRBV6-1 | CASSERSTALYEQYF
16 | NA | TRBV4-1 | CASSQVLAGENYEQYF
15 | TRBJ2-7 | TRBV27 | CASSITTGLPYEQYF
16 | TRBJ2-7 | TRBV19 | CASSITAGEGDVEQYF
12 | TRBJ1-2 | TRBV7-2 | CASSLIAYGYTF
12 | TRBJ2-7 | TRBV10-2 | CASRTGVYEQYF
16 | TRBJ2-7 | TRBV10-3 | CAISEWDSRGGYEQYF
12 | NA | TRBV29-1 | CSVLGSSYEQYF
15 | TRBJ2-1 | TRBV7-2 | CASSLRTSAYNEQFF
13 | TRBJ2-1 | TRBV11-2 | CASSPDSYNEQFF
16 | TRBJ2-3 | TRBV7-9 | CASSHNKRDSTDTQYF
13 | TRBJ2-3 | TRBV9 | CASKPTREDTQYF
16 | TRBJ1-6 | TRBV4-3 | CASSQDSTGPNSPLHF
14 | TRBJ2-2 | TRBV7-7 | CASSLEVGGGELFF
15 | TRBJ2-7 | TRBV14 | CASSQEEGFSYEQYF
15 | TRBJ2-7 | TRBV27 | CASSPDGLSSYEQYF
15 | TRBJ2-3 | TRBV5-4 | CASSSAGGQSDTQYF
11 | TRBJ1-5 | TRBV27 | CAAGGDQPQHF
16 | TRBJ1-2 | TRBV27 | CASSLSAGGHSYGYTF
15 | TRBJ1-1 | TRBV2 | CASSAGPGMNTEAFF
14 | TRBJ2-7 | TRBV25-1 | CASSEYETSGEQYF
17 | TRBJ2-1 | TRBV13 | CASSLGSWTSAINEQFF
13 | TRBJ2-3 | TRBV5-6 | CASSLTNSDTQYF
13 | TRBJ2-7 | TRBV4-1 | CASSPTGGHEQYF
15 | TRBJ1-2 | TRBV6-5 | CASSYDPTGGNGYTF
14 | TRBJ1-2 | TRBV18 | CASSPREFNYGYTF
13 | TRBJ2-7 | TRBV2 | CASSALTGNEQYF
13 | TRBJ1-1 | TRBV16 | CASSQWGNTEAFF
14 | TRBJ2-5 | TRBV6-5 | CASSLTGVQETQYF
16 | TRBJ2-2 | TRBV7-2 | CASSLGGGAGTGELLF